This T cell receptor beta chain was obtained from a study of control samples from healthy donors and cancer patients (dated by TCRdb to the early 2020s). Comment on this clone: This clone's antigen is unknown. No per-base quality is available; no much larger clone lies one base away.

The method behind the library was the immunoSEQ multiplex PCR assay. The immuneACCESS repertoire file appears here via TCRdb, limited to in-frame rearrangements. These files lack a portion of the clones; in checked studies, under half of the deficit traces to unresolved V genes, and the cause of the others is not known. This sample gives more than 50,000 clones in total; roughly 90% of them show up just once. The top ten clones comprise 3.5% to 4.5% of the sample. There are 18 amino acids in the CDR3, from cysteine to phenylalanine inclusive. This entry keeps only the CDR3 DNA: 54 bases, framed from base 1. CDR1 and CDR2 were assigned from the germline V gene as MNHEY and SVGEGT. Deletion took 2 bases off V and 2 bases off J, with a span of 20 bases between the germline ends.

The chain links TRBV6-2 or TRBV6-3 with TRBJ2-3; D gene: possibly TRBD2, on 6 matching bases. The sequence derives from a man aged 50 to 59 in good health. Source material: blood. The nucleotide sequence reads as follows: TGTGCCAGCAGTTACACCGTAGAGCCGGGACTCCCCACAGATACGCAGTATTTT. Its protein product is CASSYTVEPGLPTDTQYF.